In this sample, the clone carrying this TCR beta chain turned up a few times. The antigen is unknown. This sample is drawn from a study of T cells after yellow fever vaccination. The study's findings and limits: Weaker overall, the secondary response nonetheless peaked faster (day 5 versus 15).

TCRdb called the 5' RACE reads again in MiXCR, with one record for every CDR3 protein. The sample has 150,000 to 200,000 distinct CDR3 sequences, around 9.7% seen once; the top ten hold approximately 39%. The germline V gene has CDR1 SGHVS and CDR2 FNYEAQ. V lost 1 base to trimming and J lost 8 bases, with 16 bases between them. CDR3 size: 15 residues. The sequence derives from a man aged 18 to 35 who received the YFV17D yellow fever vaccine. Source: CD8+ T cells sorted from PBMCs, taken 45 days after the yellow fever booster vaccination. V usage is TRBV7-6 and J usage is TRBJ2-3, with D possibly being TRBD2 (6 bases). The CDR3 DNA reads TGTGCCAGCAGCTTAGAGGGGACTTTGGAAGGTACGCAGTATTTT. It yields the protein CASSLEGTLEGTQYF. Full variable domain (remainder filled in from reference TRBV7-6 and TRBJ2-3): GAGVSQSPRYKVTKRGQDVALRCDPISGHVSLYWYRQALGQGPEFLTYFNYEAQQDKSGLPNDRFSAERPEGSISTLTIQRTEQRDSAMYRCASSLEGTLEGTQYFGPGTRLTVL.